This T cell receptor (beta chain) was sequenced in a study of cytomegalovirus exposure and HLA in healthy donors. A note on this clone: The sample holds other DNA sequences that translate to the same CDR3.

Germline-derived CDR1 and CDR2 are SGHTA and FQGTGA. Trimming pared 5 bases from V and 1 base from J, leaving 8 bases between. The CDR3 extends over 13 amino acids. PCR amplification relied on 60 Vbeta primers (plus 13 Jbeta primers). Assay used: immunoSEQ multiplex PCR; TCRdb lists only in-frame clones, some missing. The data show 180,000 or so clones, roughly 74% seen once. The rearrangement uses TRBV7-3 and TRBJ1-1, with a possible D match to TRBD1 (5 bases). Sequenced: PBMCs. This sequence was found in a woman aged 40 to 50 in good health and CMV-seropositive. CDR3 nucleotides: TGTGCCAGCAGCACCACAGGGAACACTGAAGCTTTCTTT. It codes for CASSTTGNTEAFF.